This TCR beta chain emerged from a study of neoadjuvant anti-PD-1 for oral cavity cancer. The CDR3 loop spans 12 amino acids. Looked up from germline, CDR1 is GTSNPN and CDR2 is SVGIG (reference sequence). Trimming removed 1 base at V and 6 bases at J, with 10 bases between. Patients had newly diagnosed, untreated stage II-IVA oral cavity squamous cell carcinoma. These oral cavity squamous cell carcinomas were HPV-negative and locally advanced. The table came from immunoSEQ multiplex PCR; TCRdb's copy has only in-frame clones and leaves some out. The repertoire holds roughly 14,000 clones, with over 60% as singletons.

The receptor was isolated from a person aged 35 to 85 with oral cavity squamous cell carcinoma. The source was PBMCs, collected before nivolumab (anti-PD-1) treatment. The V gene is TRBV30, the J gene TRBJ2-7, with a tentative D call TRBD2 (5 bases). CDR3 coding DNA: TGTGCCTGGAGTGCGAGGCGGGCCGAGCAGTACTTC. The encoded protein is CAWSARRAEQYF. Using reference TRBV30 and TRBJ2-7 for the parts outside the CDR3, the full variable domain is SQTIHQWPATLVQPVGSPLSLECTVEGTSNPNLYWYRQAAGRGLQLLFYSVGIGQISSEVPQNLSASRPQDRQFILSSKKLLLSDSGFYLCAWSARRAEQYFGPGTRLTVT.